The clone carrying this T cell receptor (beta chain) appeared many times. What it binds is not known. This specimen comes from a study of Graves' ophthalmopathy and Graves' hyperthyroidism. General study results and limits: Ophthalmopathy progression was predicted with approximately 68% sensitivity and roughly 72% specificity.

CDR1 and CDR2 (germline): SQVTM, ANQGSEA. V lost 5 bases, J lost 2 bases, and 5 bases stayed unmatched. This CDR3 comprises 14 residues. Researchers took RNA transcripts and amplified TCR beta CDR3 regions from them. First-round RT-PCR with HTBI primers preceded a second-round multiplex PCR. TCRdb used MiXCR to reprocess the multiplex PCR reads, holding one entry per CDR3 protein. The data contain about 210,000 distinct CDR3 sequences, over 25% of them singletons. Sequencing input: peripheral blood. The chain uses TRBV29-1 and TRBJ2-7, with 11 positions matching TRBD2. The receptor was derived from a man between 50 and 59 years old with Graves' ophthalmopathy. Here the CDR3 reads CSVLGTSGPYEQYF. In nucleotides, the CDR3 is TGCAGCGTTCTCGGGACTAGCGGCCCCTACGAGCAGTACTTC.